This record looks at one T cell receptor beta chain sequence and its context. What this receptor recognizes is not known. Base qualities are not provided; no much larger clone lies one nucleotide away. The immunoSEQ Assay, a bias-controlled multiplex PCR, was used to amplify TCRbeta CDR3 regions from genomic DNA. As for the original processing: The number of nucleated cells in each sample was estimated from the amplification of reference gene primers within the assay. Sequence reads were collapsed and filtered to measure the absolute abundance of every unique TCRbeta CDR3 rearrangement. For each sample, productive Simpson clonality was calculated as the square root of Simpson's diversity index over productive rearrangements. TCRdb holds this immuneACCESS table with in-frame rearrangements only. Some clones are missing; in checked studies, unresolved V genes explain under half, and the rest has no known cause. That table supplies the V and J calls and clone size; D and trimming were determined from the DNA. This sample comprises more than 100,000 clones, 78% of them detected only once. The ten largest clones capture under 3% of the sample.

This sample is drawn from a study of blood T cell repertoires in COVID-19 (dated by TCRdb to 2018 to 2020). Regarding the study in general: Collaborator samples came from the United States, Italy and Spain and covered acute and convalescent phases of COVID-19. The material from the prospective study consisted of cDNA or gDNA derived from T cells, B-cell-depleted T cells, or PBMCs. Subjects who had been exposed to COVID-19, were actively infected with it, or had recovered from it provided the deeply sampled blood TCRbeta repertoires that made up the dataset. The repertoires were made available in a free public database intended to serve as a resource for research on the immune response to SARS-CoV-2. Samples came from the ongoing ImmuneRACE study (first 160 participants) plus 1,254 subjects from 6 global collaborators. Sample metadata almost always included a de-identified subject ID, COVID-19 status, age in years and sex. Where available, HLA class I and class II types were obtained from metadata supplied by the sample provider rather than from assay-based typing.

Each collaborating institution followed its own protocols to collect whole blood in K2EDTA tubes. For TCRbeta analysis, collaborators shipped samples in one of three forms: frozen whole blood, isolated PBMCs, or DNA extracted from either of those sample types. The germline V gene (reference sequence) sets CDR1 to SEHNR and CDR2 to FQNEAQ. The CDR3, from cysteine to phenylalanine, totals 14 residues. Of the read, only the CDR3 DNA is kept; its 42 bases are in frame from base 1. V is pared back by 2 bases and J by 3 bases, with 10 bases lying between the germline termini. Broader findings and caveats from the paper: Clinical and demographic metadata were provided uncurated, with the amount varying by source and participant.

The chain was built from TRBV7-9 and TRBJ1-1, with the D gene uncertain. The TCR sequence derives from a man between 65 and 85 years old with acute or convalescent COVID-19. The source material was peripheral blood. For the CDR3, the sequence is CASSLTATYTEAFF. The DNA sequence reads TGTGCCAGCAGCTTAACTGCCACGTACACTGAAGCTTTCTTT.